One T cell receptor beta chain is described in this entry. The antigen remains undetermined. Clones were sequenced by immunoSEQ multiplex PCR, and TCRdb holds only the in-frame ones, with some missing. The sample records 90,000 to 150,000 clones, around 87% being singletons. This sample was taken from a study of cytomegalovirus exposure and HLA in healthy donors. General study findings and limits: Usually a TCR sequence was rare, but some public TCRs were found in many donors. Among TCR beta chains, those listed as cytomegalovirus-associated numbered about 160.

The donors were part of the roughly 120-subject validation cohort, which stood apart from the approximately 670-subject first cohort. The V gene's germline CDR1 is SEHNR and CDR2 FQNEAQ (reference sequence). Trimming removed 1 base from V and 1 base from J, with 18 bases in between. The CDR3 is made up of 18 amino acids. This clonotype was sampled from a woman between 18 and 30 years old in good health and CMV-seropositive. The sample consisted of PBMCs. This rearrangement joins TRBV7-9 to TRBJ2-3; a weak D match, TRBD2 (5 bases). Here the CDR3 reads CASSLDLIGDGGTDTQYF. CDR3 coding DNA: TGTGCCAGCAGCTTAGATTTAATCGGCGACGGGGGCACAGATACGCAGTATTTT.